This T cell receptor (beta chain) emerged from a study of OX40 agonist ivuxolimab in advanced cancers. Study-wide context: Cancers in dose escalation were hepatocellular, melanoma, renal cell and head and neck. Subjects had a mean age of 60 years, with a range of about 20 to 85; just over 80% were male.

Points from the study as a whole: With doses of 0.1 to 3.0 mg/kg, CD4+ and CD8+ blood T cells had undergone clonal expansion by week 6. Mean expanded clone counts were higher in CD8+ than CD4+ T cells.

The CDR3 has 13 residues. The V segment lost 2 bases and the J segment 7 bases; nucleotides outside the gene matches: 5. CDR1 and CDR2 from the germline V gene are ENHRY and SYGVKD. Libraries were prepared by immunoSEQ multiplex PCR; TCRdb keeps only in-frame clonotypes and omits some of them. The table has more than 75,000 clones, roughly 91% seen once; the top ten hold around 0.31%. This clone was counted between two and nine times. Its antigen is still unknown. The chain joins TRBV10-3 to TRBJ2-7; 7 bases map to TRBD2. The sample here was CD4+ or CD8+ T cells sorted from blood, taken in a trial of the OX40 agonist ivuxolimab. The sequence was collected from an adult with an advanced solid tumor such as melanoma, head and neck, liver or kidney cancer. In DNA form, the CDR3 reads TGTGCCATCAGTGAGGGACTAGTGAGGGAGCAGTACTTC. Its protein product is CAISEGLVREQYF.